Following are 18 T cell receptor beta chains from one sample sequenced in a study of cytomegalovirus exposure and HLA in healthy donors. PCR employed 60 Vbeta and 13 Jbeta primers. Sequenced by immunoSEQ multiplex PCR; TCRdb stores in-frame clones only, minus some. The sample lists roughly 80,000 clones; under 65% were seen once. Sequenced material: PBMCs. The receptors stem from a male donor in good health and CMV-seropositive.

There are a few counts of this clone. The chain couples TRBV4-3 to TRBJ2-3; D might be TRBD2 (7 bases). The CDR3 runs 16 residues. CDR1 LGHNA and CDR2 YSLEER come from the germline V gene. Trimming shortened V by 3 bases and J by 7 bases, and 20 bases separated the two germline ends. In DNA, the CDR3 is TGCGCCAGCAGCCATAACACACGAGGGGGGGGAAATACGCAGTATTTT. It encodes CASSHNTRGGGNTQYF.

V is TRBV15 and J is TRBJ2-7, with 10 bases that match TRBD2. CDR3 length: 13 residues. The germline V gene has CDR1 LNHNV and CDR2 YYDKDF (reference sequence). Here the CDR3 DNA reads TGTGCTACCGGGAGGACTAGCGGACCCGAGCAGTACTTC. Translation gives CATGRTSGPEQYF.

The rearrangement uses TRBV15 and TRBJ2-5, with TRBD2 identical over 7 bases. V shed 1 base, J shed 4 bases, and the junction held 9 bases outside the gene matches. The CDR3 is 16 residues long. The germline V gene has CDR1 LNHNV and CDR2 YYDKDF (reference sequence). The CDR3 sequence is CATSRGGGSRAETQYF. In DNA, the CDR3 is TGTGCCACCAGCAGAGGGGGAGGGAGTCGGGCAGAGACCCAGTACTTC.

The genes are TRBV28 and TRBJ2-7; weak D call: TRBD1 (6 bases). This CDR3 region has 16 residues. Deletions cut 7 bases from V and 0 bases from J, with 19 bases between. The germline gives CDR1 MDHEN, CDR2 SYDVKM. The CDR3 sequence is CASTVGGGTGSYEQYF. In DNA, the CDR3 is TGTGCCAGCACCGTAGGTGGGGGCACAGGCTCCTACGAGCAGTACTTC.

The chain has TRBV5-4 and TRBJ1-2, with a weak D call TRBD1 (6 bases). CDR3 size: 14 residues. Germline loops: CDR1 SGHNT, CDR2 YYREEE (reference sequence). Trimming pared 4 bases from V and 2 bases from J, leaving 12 bases between. CDR3 bases: TGTGCCAGCAGCCGGGACACAGGAAACTATGGCTACACCTTC. It translates to CASSRDTGNYGYTF.

This clone was detected a few times. V is TRBV6-5 and J is TRBJ2-7, with 8 positions matching TRBD1. The CDR3 covers 14 residues. The V gene's germline CDR1 is MNHEY and CDR2 SVGAGI. The J segment lost 0 bases and the V segment lost 4 bases, leaving 2 bases of the junction unmatched. The CDR3 DNA reads TGTGCCAGCAGTTCTACAGGGGGCTCCTACGAGCAGTACTTC. Protein product: CASSSTGGSYEQYF.

The chain recombines TRBV27 with TRBJ1-1; 7 bases line up with TRBD1. The germline V gene encodes CDR1 MNHEY and CDR2 SMNVEV (reference sequence). The CDR3 totals 13 residues. With V trimmed by 6 bases and J by 4 bases, 5 bases remained unmatched. The CDR3 coding sequence is TGTGCCAGCAGCCTCCAGGGGGTCACTGAAGCTTTCTTT. Its protein is CASSLQGVTEAFF.

The chain carries TRBV7-8 and TRBJ2-7; D gene unclear. The V gene lost 1 base and the J gene lost 5 bases, with 3 bases spanning the gap. CDR3 length: 11 amino acids. CDR1 and CDR2 (germline): SGHVS, FQNEAQ. CDR3 sequence (DNA): TGTGCCAGCAGCTTAGACAACGAGCAGTACTTC. This translates into CASSLDNEQYF.

This clone was found a few times. This chain uses TRBV28 with TRBJ2-1; 14 positions agree with TRBD2. The CDR3 is made up of 16 amino acids. The germline gives CDR1 MDHEN, CDR2 SYDVKM. Losses at the gene ends were 3 bases for V and 4 bases for J; bases not matched to a gene: 2. The CDR3 DNA follows: TGTGCCAGCAGTTTTAGGACTAGCGGGAGGTACAATGAGCAGTTCTTC. As protein: CASSFRTSGRYNEQFF.

This sequence joins TRBV28 and TRBJ2-3; TRBD2 is a possible D gene (5 bases). CDR1 and CDR2 (germline): MDHEN, SYDVKM. V dropped 3 bases and J dropped 4 bases, with 8 bases sitting between them. This CDR3 is built from 13 residues. CDR3 sequence reads: CASSFVGADTQYF. In nucleotides, the CDR3 is TGTGCCAGCAGTTTTGTCGGGGCAGATACGCAGTATTTT.

Only a few counts were recorded for this clone. The V call is TRBV27, the J call TRBJ1-3; weak D call: TRBD1 (5 bases). Germline loops: CDR1 MNHEY, CDR2 SMNVEV (reference sequence). The length of the CDR3 is 14 residues. The germline V and J ends were trimmed by 5 bases and 1 base, with 9 bases remaining between them. The CDR3 coding sequence is TGTGCCAGCAGTCTAGGGGCTTCTGGAAACACCATATATTTT. This gives the protein CASSLGASGNTIYF.

The rearrangement joins TRBV19 to TRBJ2-5; maybe TRBD1 (6 bases). The CDR3 totals 14 residues. The germline V gene has CDR1 LNHDA and CDR2 SQIVND (reference sequence). Trimming cost V 3 bases and J 4 bases, with 12 bases left between them. This CDR3 reads CASSMTRGGETQYF. The CDR3 DNA is TGTGCCAGTAGTATGACCAGGGGTGGAGAGACCCAGTACTTC.

V usage is TRBV28 and J usage is TRBJ2-5; TRBD2 matches at 8 bases. Germline CDR1 and CDR2: MDHEN and SYDVKM. J gave up 2 bases and V 3 bases, and 14 bases lay outside the gene matches. The CDR3 sequence is 18 residues long. This CDR3 reads CASSLSPGLGSLQETQYF. The DNA of the CDR3 is TGTGCCAGCAGTTTGTCCCCGGGACTAGGGTCCCTTCAAGAGACCCAGTACTTC.

V usage is TRBV30 and J usage is TRBJ2-2, with TRBD2 as a possible D gene (6 bases). The CDR3 is 14 amino acids. Germline CDR1 reads GTSNPN; CDR2 reads SVGIG (reference sequence). V lost 3 bases, J lost 3 bases, and 11 bases lay in between. CDR3 bases: TGTGCCTGGAGACTAGCCTGGTACACCGGGGAGCTGTTTTTT. This translates into CAWRLAWYTGELFF.

This clone was seen a few times. The CDR3 DNA reads as TGTGCCACCAGCAGTACTTTGGGCACAGATACGCAGTATTTT. This codes for CATSSTLGTDTQYF. The chain employs TRBV15 and TRBJ2-3; no clear D. Trimming left V 3 bases short and J 1 base short, with 8 bases between. CDR1 is LNHNV, CDR2 YYDKDF, per germline (reference sequence). The CDR3 runs to 14 residues.

This clone was counted only a few times. The rearrangement uses TRBV28 and TRBJ1-1; TRBD1 might be the D (5 bases). Germline-derived CDR1 and CDR2 are MDHEN and SYDVKM. V lost 8 bases and J lost 11, with 12 bases in between. This CDR3 contains 10 residues. The CDR3 nucleotides are TGTGCCAGCGGGGGACTTGGGGCTTTCTTT. This translates into CASGGLGAFF.

This clone turned up a few times. The CDR3 DNA sequence: TGCGCCAGCAGCTTAGCCTTAGCAACTAATGAAAAACTGTTTTTT. It is translated as CASSLALATNEKLFF. V gene TRBV5-1 combines with J gene TRBJ1-4; D unresolved. CDR3 length equals 15 residues. CDR1 is SGHRS and CDR2 is YFSETQ in the germline V gene. Trimming shortened V by 2 bases and J by 0 bases, and 8 bases separated the two germline ends.

This clone was detected many times. This sample includes further DNA sequences coding for the same CDR3. The chain links TRBV5-1 to TRBJ1-5, with D tentatively TRBD1 (6 bases). With 0 bases removed from V and 2 bases from J, the gap between germline ends came to 6 bases. The germline V gene has CDR1 SGHRS and CDR2 YFSETQ. The CDR3 has 14 residues. The CDR3 is CASSLGTGNQPQHF. In DNA, the CDR3 is TGCGCCAGCAGCTTGGGGACAGGCAATCAGCCCCAGCATTTT.